This T cell receptor (beta chain) stems from a study of blood T cell repertoires in COVID-19. Study-wide background: Sites across the United States, Italy and Spain contributed samples from acute and convalescent COVID-19.

The CDR3 contains 20 residues. Per the study methods: Reference gene primer amplification gave nucleated cell count estimates. Profiling relied on immunoSEQ multiplex PCR, and the TCRdb table lists in-frame clones only, not all of them. V, J and clone size were drawn from that table, and D and trimming were deduced from the DNA. The sample has approximately 110,000 clones, about 94% seen once. The chain has TRBV21-1 and TRBJ2-3; TRBD2, as called in the table, went unchecked against the DNA. TRBV21-1 represents a pseudogene. The specimen was peripheral blood. This sequence was found in a man aged 45-60 years with COVID-19, enrolled during active disease. The CDR3 region is CASSKGLGAEREGNSDTQYF. The CDR3 nucleotides read TGTGCCAGCAGCAAAGGGTTAGGGGCAGAACGGGAGGGTAATTCAGATACGCAGTATTTT.